This T cell receptor (beta chain) was sequenced during a study of blood T cell repertoires in COVID-19. V was pared by 3 bases and J by 7 bases, with 15 bases of the junction left unmatched. Germline V gives CDR1 GTSNPN, CDR2 SVGIG (reference sequence). The CDR3 runs to 16 residues. In the original processing: Reference gene primer amplification in the assay estimated nucleated cell counts. Using immunoSEQ multiplex PCR, the repertoire was profiled, and TCRdb retains in-frame clones only, with some absent. From that table come the V and J calls and clone size; the DNA was used to work out D and trimming. The sample lists approximately 180,000 clones, 89% occurring once. This clone was detected only once.

The receptor was derived from a woman aged 40 to 55 with acute COVID-19. The chain employs TRBV30 and TRBJ1-2; TRBD1 matches at 9 bases. Sequenced: PBMCs or T cells enriched from blood (not recorded which). CDR3 loop: CAWSAGQGWMTGGYTF. CDR3 DNA sequence: TGTGCCTGGAGCGCGGGACAGGGATGGATGACAGGTGGCTACACCTTC.